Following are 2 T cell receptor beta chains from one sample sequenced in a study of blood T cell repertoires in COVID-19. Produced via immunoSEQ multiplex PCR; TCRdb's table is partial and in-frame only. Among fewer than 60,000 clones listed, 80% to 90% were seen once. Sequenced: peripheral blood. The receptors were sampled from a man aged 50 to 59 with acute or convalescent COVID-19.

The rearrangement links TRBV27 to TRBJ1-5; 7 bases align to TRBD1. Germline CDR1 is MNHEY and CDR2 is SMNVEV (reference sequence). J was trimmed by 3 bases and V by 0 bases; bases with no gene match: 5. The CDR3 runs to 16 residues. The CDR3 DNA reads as TGTGCCAGCAGTTTATCAGCCACAGGGGTCAATCAGCCCCAGCATTTT. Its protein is CASSLSATGVNQPQHF.

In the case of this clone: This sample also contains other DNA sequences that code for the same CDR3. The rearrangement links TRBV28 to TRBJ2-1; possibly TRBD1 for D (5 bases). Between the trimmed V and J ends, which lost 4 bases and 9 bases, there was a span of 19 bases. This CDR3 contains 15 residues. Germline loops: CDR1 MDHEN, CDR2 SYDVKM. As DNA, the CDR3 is TGTGCCAGCAGTTCCAATTCCGGAAGGGGCAGTGAGCAGTTCTTC. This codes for CASSSNSGRGSEQFF.